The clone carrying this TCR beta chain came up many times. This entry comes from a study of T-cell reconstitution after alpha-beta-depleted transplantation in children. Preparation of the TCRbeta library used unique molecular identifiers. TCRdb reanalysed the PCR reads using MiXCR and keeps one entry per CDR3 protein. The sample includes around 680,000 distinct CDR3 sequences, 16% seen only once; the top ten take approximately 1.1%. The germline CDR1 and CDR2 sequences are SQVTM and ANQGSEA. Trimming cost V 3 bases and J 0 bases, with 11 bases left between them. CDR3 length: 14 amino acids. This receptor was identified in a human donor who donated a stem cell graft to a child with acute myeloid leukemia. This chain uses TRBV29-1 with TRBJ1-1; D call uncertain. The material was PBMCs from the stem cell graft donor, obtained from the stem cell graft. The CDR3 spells CSVDVRTLNTEAFF. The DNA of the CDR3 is TGCAGCGTTGATGTGCGCACCCTGAACACTGAAGCTTTCTTT.